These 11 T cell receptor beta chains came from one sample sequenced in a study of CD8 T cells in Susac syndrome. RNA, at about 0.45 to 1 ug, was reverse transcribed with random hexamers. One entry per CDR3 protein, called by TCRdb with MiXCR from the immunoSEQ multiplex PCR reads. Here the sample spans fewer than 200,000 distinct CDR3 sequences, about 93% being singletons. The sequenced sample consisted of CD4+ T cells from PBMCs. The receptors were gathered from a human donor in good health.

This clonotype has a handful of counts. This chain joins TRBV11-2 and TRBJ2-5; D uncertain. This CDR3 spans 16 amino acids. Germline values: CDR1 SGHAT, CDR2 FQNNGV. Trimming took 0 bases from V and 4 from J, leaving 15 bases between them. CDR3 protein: CASSLDTLAWGETQYF. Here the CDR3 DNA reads TGTGCCAGCAGCTTAGATACCCTCGCTTGGGGAGAGACCCAGTACTTC.

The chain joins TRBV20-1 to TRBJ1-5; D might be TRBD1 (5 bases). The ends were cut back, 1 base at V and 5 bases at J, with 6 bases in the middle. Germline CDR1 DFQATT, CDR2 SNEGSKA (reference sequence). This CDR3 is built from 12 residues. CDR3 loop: CSARVGDQPQHF. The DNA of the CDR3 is TGCAGTGCTAGAGTAGGGGATCAGCCCCAGCATTTT.

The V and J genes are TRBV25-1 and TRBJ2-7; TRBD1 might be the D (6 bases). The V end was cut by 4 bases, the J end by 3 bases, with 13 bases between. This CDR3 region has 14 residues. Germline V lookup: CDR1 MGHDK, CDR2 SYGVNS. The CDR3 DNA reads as TGTGCCAGCAGTGGCCAGACAGGTTACTACGAGCAGTACTTC. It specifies CASSGQTGYYEQYF.

CDR3 DNA: TGCGCCAGCAGCTCACTCAGGGTGGAAGAGACCCAGTACTTC. It codes for CASSSLRVEETQYF. The chain couples TRBV5-1 to TRBJ2-5; tentative D call: TRBD1 (5 bases). Germline loops: CDR1 SGHRS, CDR2 YFSETQ. Trimming removed 3 bases from V and 3 bases from J, with 12 bases in between. The CDR3 runs 14 residues.

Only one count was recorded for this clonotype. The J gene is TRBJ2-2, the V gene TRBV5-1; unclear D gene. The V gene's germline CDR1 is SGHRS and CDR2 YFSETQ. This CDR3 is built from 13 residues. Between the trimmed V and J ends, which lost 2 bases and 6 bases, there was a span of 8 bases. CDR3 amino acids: CASSFHGAGELFF. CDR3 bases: TGCGCCAGCAGCTTCCATGGGGCCGGGGAGCTGTTTTTT.

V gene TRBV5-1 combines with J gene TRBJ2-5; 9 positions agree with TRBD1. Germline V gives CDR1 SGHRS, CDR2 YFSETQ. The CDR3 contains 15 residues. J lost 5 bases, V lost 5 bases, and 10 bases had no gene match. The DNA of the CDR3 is TGCGCCAGCAGTCCCGGGACAGGGCACGTTGAGACCCAGTACTTC. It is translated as CASSPGTGHVETQYF.

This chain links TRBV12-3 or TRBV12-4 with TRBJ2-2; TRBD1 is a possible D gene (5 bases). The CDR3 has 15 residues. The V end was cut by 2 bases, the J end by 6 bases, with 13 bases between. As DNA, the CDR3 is TGTGCCAGCAGTTTAACCCAGGGTGGGGCCGGGGAGCTGTTTTTT. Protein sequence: CASSLTQGGAGELFF.

The CDR3 DNA reads TGCAGTGCTAGCCAGGCGGTTGGAAACACCATATATTTT. Protein: CSASQAVGNTIYF. The rearrangement joins TRBV20-1 to TRBJ1-3; D is undetermined. V lost 3 bases, J lost 3 bases, and 9 bases lay in between. The length of the CDR3 is 13 residues. Germline V gene data show CDR1 as DFQATT and CDR2 as SNEGSKA (reference sequence).

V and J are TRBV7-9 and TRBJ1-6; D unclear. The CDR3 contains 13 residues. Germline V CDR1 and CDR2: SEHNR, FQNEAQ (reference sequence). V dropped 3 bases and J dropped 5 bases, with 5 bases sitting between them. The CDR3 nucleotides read TGTGCCAGCAGCTTTACCGATAATTCACCCCTCCACTTT. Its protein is CASSFTDNSPLHF.

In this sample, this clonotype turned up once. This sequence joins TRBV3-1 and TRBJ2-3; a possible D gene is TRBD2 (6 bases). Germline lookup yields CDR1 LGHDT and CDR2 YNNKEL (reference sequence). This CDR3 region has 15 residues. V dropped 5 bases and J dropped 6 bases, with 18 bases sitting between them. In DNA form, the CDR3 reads TGTGCCAGCAGCTTGGGGGGAGCGACGTGGGATACGCAGTATTTT. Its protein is CASSLGGATWDTQYF.

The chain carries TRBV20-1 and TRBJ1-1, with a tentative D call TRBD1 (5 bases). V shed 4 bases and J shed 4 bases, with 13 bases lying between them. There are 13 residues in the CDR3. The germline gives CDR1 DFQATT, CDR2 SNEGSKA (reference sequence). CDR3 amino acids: CSAIRPGGTEAFF. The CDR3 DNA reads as TGCAGTGCTATCAGGCCCGGGGGCACTGAAGCTTTCTTT.